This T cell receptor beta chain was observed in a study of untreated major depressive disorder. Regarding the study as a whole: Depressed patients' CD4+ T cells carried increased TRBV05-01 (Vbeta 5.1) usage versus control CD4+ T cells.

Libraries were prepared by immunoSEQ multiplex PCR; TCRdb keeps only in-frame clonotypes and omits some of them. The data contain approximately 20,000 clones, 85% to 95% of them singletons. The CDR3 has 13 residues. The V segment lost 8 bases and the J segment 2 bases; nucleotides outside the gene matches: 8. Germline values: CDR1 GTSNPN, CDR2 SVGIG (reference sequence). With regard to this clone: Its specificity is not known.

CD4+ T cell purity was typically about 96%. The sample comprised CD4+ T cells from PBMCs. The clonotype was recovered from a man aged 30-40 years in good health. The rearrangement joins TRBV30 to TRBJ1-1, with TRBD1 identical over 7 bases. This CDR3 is CARRTGYNTEAFF. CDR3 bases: TGTGCCCGACGGACAGGTTACAACACTGAAGCTTTCTTT.